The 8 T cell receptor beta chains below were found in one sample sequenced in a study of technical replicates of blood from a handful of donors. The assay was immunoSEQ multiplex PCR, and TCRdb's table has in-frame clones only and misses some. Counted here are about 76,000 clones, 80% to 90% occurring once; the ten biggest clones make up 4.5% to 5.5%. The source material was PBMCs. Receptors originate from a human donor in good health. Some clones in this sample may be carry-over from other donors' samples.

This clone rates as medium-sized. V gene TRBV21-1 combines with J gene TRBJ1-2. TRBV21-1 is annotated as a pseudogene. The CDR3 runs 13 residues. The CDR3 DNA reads TGTGCCAGCAGCAAAGGCGCCAACTATGGCTACACCTTC. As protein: CASSKGANYGYTF.

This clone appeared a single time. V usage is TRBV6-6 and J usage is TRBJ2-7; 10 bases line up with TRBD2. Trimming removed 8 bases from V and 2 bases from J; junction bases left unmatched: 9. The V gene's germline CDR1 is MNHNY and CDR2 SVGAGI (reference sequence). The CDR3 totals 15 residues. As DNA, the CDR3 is TGTGCCAGCGAGGAGAGAGCGGGGGGGACCTACGAGCAGTACTTC. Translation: CASEERAGGTYEQYF.

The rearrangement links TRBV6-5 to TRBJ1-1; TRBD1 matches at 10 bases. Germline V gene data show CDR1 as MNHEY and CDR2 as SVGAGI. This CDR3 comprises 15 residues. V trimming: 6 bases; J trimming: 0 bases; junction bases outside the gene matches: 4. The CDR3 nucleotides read TGTGCCAGCAGGACAGGGGGCGCGGTGAACACTGAAGCTTTCTTT. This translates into CASRTGGAVNTEAFF.

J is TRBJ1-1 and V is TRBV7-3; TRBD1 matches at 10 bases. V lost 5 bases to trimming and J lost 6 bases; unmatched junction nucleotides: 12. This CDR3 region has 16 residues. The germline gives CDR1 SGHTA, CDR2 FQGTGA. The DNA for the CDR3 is TGTGCCAGCAGCAAAAGTGGGACAGGGGCTTCGGCTGAAGCTTTCTTT. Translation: CASSKSGTGASAEAFF.

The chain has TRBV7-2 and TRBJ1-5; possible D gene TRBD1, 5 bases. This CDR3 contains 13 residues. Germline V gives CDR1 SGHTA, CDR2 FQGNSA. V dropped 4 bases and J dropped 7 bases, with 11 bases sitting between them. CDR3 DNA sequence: TGTGCCAGCAGCTATAAGTGGGGCCAGCCCCAGCATTTT. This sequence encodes CASSYKWGQPQHF.

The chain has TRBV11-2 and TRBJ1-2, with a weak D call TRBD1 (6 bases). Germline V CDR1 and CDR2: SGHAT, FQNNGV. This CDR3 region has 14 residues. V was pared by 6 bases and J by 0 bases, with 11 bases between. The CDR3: CASSRTAPNYGYTF. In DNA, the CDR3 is TGTGCCAGCAGTAGGACAGCGCCTAACTATGGCTACACCTTC.

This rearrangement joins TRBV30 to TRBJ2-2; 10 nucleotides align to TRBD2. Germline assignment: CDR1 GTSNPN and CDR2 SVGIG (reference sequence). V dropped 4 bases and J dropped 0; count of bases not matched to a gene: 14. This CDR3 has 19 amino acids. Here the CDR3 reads CAWIHPWLAGVANTGELFF. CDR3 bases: TGTGCCTGGATACATCCCTGGCTAGCGGGAGTCGCGAACACCGGGGAGCTGTTTTTT.

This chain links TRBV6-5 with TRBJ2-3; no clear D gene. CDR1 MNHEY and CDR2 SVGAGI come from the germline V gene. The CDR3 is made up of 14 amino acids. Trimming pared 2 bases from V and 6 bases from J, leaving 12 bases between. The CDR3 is CASSYLSRLDTQYF. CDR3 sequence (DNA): TGTGCCAGCAGTTACCTGTCCCGACTGGATACGCAGTATTTT.